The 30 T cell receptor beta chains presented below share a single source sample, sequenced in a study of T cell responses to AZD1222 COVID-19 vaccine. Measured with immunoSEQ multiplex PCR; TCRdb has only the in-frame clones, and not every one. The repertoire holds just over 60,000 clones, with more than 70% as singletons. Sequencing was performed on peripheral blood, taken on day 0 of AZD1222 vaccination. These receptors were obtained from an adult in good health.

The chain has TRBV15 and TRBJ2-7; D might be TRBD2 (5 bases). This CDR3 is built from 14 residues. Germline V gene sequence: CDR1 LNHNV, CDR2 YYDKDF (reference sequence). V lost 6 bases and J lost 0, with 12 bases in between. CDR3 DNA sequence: TGTGCCACCAGGGCGAGCGGAAGCTCCTACGAGCAGTACTTC. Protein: CATRASGSSYEQYF.

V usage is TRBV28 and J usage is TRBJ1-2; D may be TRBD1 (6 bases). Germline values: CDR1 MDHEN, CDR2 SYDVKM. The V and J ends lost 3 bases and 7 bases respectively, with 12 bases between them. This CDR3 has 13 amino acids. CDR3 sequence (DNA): TGTGCCAGCAGTTTGGCAGGGGATCTTGGCTACACCTTC. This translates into CASSLAGDLGYTF.

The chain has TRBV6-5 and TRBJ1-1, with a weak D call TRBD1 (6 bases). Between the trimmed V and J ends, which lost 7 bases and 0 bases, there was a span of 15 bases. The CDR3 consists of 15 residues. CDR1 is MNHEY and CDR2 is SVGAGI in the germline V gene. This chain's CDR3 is CASIRNTGLNTEAFF. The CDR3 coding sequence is TGTGCCAGCATACGGAACACAGGGTTGAACACTGAAGCTTTCTTT.

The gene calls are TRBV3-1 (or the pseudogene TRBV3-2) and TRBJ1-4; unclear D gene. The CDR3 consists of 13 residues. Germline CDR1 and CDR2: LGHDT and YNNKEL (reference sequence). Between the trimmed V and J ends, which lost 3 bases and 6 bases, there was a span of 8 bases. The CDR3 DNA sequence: TGTGCCAGCAGCCATAATGGAGATGAAAAACTGTTTTTT. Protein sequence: CASSHNGDEKLFF.

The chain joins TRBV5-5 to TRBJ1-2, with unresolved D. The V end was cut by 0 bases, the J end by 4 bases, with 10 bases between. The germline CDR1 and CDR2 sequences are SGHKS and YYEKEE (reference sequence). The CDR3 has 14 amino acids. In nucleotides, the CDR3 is TGTGCCAGCAGCTTGGGACAAAGAGCCTATGGCTACACCTTC. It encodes CASSLGQRAYGYTF.

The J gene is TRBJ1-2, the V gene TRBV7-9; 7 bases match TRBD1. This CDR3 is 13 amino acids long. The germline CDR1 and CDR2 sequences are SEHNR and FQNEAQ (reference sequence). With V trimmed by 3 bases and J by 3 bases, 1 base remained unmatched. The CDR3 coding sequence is TGTGCCAGCAGCTTCAGGGGGGACTATGGCTACACCTTC. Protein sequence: CASSFRGDYGYTF.

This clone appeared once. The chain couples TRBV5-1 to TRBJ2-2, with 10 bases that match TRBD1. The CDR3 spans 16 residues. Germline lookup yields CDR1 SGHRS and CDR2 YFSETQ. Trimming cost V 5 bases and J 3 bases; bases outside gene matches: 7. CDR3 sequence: CASRPPGTGDTGELFF. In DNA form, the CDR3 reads TGCGCCAGCAGACCTCCCGGGACAGGGGACACCGGGGAGCTGTTTTTT.

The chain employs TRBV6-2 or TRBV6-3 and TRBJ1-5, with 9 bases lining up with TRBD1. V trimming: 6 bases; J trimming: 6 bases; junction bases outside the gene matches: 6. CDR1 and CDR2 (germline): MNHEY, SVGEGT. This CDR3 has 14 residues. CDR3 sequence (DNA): TGTGCCAGCAGCGCCACAGGGGGCCGTCAGCCCCAGCATTTT. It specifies CASSATGGRQPQHF.

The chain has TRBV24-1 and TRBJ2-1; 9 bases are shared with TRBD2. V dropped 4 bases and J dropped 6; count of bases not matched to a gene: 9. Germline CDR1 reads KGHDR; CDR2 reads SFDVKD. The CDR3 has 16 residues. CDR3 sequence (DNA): TGTGCCACCAGTGAGTACTTAGCGGGGGACTTCAATGAGCAGTTCTTC. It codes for CATSEYLAGDFNEQFF.

The CDR3 spells CASSPAGDTQYF. Here the CDR3 DNA reads TGTGCCAGTAGTCCGGCCGGGGATACGCAGTATTTT. V and J are TRBV19 and TRBJ2-3; D gene uncertain. The CDR3 spans 12 residues. Deletions cut 5 bases from V and 6 bases from J, with 9 bases between. CDR1 and CDR2 (germline): LNHDA, SQIVND (reference sequence).

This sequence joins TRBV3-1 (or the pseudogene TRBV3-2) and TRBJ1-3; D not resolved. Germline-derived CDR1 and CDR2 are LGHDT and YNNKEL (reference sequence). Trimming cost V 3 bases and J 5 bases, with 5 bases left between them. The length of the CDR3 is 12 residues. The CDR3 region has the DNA TGTGCCAGCAGCCACGAGAGAAACACCATATATTTT. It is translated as CASSHERNTIYF.

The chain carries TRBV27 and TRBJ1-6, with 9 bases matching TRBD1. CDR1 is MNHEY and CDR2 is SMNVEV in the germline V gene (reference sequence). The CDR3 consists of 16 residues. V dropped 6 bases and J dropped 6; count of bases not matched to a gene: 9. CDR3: CASSSGTGFRNSPLHF. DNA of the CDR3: TGTGCCAGCAGCTCCGGGACAGGGTTTCGTAATTCACCCCTCCACTTT.

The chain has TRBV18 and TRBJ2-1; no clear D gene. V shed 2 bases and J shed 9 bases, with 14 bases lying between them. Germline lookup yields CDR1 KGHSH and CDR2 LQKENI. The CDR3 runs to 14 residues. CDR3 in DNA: TGTGCCAGCTCACCAGGGATGGGCCAGATTGAGCAGTTCTTC. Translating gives CASSPGMGQIEQFF.

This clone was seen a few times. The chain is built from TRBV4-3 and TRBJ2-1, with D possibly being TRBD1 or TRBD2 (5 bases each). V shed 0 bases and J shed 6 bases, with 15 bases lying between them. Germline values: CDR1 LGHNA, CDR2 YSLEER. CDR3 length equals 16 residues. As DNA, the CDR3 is TGCGCCAGCAGCCAAGATGCCGGGGCCCAGCTCAATGAGCAGTTCTTC. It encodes CASSQDAGAQLNEQFF.

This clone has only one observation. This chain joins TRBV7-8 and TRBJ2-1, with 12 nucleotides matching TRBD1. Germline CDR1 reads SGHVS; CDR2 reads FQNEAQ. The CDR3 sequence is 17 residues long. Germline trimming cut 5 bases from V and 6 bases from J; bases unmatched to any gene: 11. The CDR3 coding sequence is TGTGCCAGCAGCCAACCCACCGGGACAGGGGGCATCAATGAGCAGTTCTTC. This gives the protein CASSQPTGTGGINEQFF.

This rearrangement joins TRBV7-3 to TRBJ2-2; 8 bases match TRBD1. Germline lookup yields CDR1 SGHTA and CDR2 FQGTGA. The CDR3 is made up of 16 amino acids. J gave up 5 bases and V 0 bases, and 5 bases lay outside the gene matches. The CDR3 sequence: CASSLTAGGRTGELFF. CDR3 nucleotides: TGTGCCAGCAGCTTAACGGCAGGGGGCCGAACCGGGGAGCTGTTTTTT.

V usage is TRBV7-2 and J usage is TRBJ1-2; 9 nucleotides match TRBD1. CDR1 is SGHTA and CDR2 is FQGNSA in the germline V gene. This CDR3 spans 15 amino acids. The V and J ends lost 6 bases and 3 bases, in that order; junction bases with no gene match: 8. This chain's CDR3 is CASSTTGGADYGYTF. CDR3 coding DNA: TGTGCCAGCAGTACCACAGGGGGCGCGGACTATGGCTACACCTTC. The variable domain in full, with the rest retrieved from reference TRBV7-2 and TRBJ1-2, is GAGVSQSPSNKVTEKGKDVELRCDPISGHTALYWYRQSLGQGLEFLIYFQGNSAPDKSGLPSDRFSAERTGGSVSTLTIQRTQQEDSAVYLCASSTTGGADYGYTFGSGTRLTVV.

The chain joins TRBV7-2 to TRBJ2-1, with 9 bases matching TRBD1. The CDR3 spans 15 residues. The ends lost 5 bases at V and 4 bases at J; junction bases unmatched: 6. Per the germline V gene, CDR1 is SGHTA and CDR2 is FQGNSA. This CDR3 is CASSTGQGKYNEQFF. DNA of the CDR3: TGTGCCAGCAGCACCGGACAGGGGAAATACAATGAGCAGTTCTTC.

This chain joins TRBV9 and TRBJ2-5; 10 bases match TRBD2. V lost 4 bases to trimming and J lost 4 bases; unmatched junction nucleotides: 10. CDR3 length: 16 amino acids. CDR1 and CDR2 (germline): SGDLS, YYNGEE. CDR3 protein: CASSPMSAGGPETQYF. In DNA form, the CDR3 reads TGTGCCAGCAGCCCTATGTCAGCGGGGGGGCCAGAGACCCAGTACTTC.

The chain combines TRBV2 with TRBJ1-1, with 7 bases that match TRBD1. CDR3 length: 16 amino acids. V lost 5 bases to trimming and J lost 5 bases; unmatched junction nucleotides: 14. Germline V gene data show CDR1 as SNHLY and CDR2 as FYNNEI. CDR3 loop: CASSRQGISQRTEAFF. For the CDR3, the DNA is TGTGCCAGCAGTAGACAGGGTATCTCTCAACGGACTGAAGCTTTCTTT.

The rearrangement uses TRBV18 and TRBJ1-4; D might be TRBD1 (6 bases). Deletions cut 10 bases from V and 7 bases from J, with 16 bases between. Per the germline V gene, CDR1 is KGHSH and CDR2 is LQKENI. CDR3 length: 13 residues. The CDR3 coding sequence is TGTGCCACGTCTTGGGGGGGCCGTGAAAAACTGTTTTTT. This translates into CATSWGGREKLFF.

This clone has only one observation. CDR3 loop: CASRSAGTGGAYEQYF. DNA for the CDR3: TGTGCCAGCAGGTCAGCCGGGACAGGGGGCGCCTACGAGCAGTACTTC. This chain links TRBV7-9 with TRBJ2-7; 12 bases match TRBD1. There are 16 residues in the CDR3. The V segment lost 6 bases and the J segment 2 bases; nucleotides outside the gene matches: 8. The germline CDR1 and CDR2 sequences are SEHNR and FQNEAQ (reference sequence).

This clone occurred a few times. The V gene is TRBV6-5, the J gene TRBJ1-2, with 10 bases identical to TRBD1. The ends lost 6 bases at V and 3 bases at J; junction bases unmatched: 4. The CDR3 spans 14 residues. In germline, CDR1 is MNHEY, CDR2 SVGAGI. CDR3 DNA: TGTGCCAGCAGCCTGACAGGGGGCGACTATGGCTACACCTTC. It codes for CASSLTGGDYGYTF.

The CDR3, as DNA: TGTGCCAGCCGGGGGTCCTATAATTCACCCCTCCACTTT. Translating gives CASRGSYNSPLHF. The V call is TRBV27, the J call TRBJ1-6; maybe TRBD1 (5 bases). The V gene lost 8 bases and the J gene lost 1 base, with 6 bases spanning the gap. This CDR3 spans 13 amino acids. Germline loops: CDR1 MNHEY, CDR2 SMNVEV (reference sequence).

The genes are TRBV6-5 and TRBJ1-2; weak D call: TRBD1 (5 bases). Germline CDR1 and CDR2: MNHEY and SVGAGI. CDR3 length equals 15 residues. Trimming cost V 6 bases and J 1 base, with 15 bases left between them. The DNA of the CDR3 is TGTGCCAGCAGGCTAACAGGCTCCTTTAACTATGGCTACACCTTC. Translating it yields CASRLTGSFNYGYTF.

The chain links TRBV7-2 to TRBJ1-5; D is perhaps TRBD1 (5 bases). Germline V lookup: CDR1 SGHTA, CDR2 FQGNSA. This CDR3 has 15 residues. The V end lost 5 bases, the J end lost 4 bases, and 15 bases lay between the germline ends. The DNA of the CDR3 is TGTGCCAGCAGCCTCACGGGGACGGGAAATCAGCCCCAGCATTTT. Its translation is CASSLTGTGNQPQHF.

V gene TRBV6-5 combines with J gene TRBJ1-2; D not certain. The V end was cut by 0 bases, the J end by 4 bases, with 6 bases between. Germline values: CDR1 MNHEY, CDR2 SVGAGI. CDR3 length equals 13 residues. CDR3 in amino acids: CASSYSNTYGYTF. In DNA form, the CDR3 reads TGTGCCAGCAGTTACTCGAATACCTATGGCTACACCTTC.

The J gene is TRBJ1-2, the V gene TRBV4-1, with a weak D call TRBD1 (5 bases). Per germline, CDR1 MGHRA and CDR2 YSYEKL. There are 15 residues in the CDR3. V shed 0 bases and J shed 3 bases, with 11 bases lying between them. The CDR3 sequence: CASSQDQGAHYGYTF. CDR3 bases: TGCGCCAGCAGCCAAGATCAGGGAGCTCACTATGGCTACACCTTC.

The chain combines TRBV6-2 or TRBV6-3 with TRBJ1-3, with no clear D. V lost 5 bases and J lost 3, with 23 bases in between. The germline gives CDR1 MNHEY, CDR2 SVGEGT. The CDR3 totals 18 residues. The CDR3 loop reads CASSPQRAINLGGNTIYF. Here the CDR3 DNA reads TGTGCCAGCAGTCCGCAACGGGCCATCAACTTGGGTGGAAACACCATATATTTT.

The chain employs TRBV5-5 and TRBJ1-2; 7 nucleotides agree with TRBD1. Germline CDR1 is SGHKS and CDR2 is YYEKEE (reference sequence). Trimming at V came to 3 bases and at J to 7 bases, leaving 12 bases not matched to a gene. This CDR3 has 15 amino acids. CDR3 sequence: CASSSGTAFIGGYTF. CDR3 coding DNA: TGTGCCAGCAGCTCCGGGACAGCGTTTATAGGTGGCTACACCTTC.